The clone carrying this TCR beta chain was detected once. Germline CDR1 and CDR2: MNHEY and SMNVEV (reference sequence). This CDR3 is built from 15 residues. V was pared by 6 bases and J by 4 bases, with 6 bases of the junction left unmatched. This sample was taken from a study of blood T cell repertoires in COVID-19. Individuals aged roughly 18 to 90 years were recruited from roughly 23 US areas. Categorization into cohorts depended on clinical history that participants reported. The protocol was immunoSEQ multiplex PCR, while the TCRdb copy is restricted to in-frame clones and leaves out a portion. The data hold approximately 180,000 clones, with 80% to 90% observed a single time.

This TCR derives from a woman between 35 and 50 years old with acute COVID-19. The chain has TRBV27 and TRBJ2-2, with TRBD1 identical over 9 bases. Sequencing input: PBMCs or T cells enriched from blood (not recorded which). The CDR3 DNA reads TGTGCCAGCAGACCGGGACAGGGAGTCACCGGGGAGCTGTTTTTT. It yields the protein CASRPGQGVTGELFF.